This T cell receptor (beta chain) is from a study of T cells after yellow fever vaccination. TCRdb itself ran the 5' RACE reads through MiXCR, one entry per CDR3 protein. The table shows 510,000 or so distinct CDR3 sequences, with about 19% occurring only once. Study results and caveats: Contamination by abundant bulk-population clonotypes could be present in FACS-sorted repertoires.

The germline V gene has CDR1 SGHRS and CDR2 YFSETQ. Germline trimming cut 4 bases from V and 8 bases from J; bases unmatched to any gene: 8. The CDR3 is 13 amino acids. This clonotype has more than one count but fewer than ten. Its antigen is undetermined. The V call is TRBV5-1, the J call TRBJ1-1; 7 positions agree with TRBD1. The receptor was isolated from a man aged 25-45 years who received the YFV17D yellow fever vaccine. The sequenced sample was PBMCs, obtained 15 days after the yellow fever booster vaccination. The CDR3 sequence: CASSRDREREAFF. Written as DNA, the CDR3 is TGCGCCAGCAGCCGAGACAGGGAACGCGAAGCTTTCTTT.